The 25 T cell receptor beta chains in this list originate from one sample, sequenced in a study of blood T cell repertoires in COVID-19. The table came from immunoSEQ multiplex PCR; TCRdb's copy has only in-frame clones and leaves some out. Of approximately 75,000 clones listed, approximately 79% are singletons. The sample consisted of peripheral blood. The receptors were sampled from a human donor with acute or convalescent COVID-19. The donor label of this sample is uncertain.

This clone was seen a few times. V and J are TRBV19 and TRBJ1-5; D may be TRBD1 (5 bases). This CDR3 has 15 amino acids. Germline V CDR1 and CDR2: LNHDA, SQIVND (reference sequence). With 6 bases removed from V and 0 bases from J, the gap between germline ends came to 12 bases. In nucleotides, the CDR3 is TGTGCCAGTAGGGTCGGTGGGGCTAGCAATCAGCCCCAGCATTTT. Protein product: CASRVGGASNQPQHF.

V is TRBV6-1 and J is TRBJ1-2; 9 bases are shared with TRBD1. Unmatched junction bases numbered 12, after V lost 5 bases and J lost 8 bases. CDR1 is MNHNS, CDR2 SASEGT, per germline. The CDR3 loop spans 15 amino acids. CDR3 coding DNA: TGTGCCAGCAGTACGGGGGGACAGGGCTGGAGCGGCTACACCTTC. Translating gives CASSTGGQGWSGYTF.

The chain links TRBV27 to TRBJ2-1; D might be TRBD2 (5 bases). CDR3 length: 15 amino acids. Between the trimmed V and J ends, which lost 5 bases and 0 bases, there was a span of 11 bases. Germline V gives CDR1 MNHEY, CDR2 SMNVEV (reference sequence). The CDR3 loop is CASSPKRYSYNEQFF. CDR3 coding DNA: TGTGCCAGCAGTCCAAAGCGGTACTCCTACAATGAGCAGTTCTTC.

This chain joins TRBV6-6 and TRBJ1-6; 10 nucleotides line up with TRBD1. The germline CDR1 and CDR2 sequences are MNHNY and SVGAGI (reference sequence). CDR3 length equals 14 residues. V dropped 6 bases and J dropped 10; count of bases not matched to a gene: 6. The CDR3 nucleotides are TGTGCCAGCAGAGATGGACAGGGGGGATCACCCCTCCACTTT. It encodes CASRDGQGGSPLHF.

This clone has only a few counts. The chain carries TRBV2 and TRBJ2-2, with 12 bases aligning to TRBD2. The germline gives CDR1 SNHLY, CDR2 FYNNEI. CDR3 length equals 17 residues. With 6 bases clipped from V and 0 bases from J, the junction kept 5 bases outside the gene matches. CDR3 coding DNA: TGTGCCAGCAGGGACGGACTAGCGGGGTCGAACACCGGGGAGCTGTTTTTT. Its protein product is CASRDGLAGSNTGELFF.

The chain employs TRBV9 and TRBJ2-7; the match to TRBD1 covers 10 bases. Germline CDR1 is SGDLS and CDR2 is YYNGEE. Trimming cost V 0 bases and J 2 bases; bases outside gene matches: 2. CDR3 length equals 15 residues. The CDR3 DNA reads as TGTGCCAGCAGCGTAGCCGACAGGGGGCCCTACGAGCAGTACTTC. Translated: CASSVADRGPYEQYF.

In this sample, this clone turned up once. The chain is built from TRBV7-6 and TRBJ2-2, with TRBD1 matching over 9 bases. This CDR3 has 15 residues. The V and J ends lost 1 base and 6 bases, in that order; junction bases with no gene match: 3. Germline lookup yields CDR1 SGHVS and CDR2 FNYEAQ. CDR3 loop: CASSLGGQGAGELFF. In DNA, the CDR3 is TGTGCCAGCAGCTTAGGGGGACAGGGTGCCGGGGAGCTGTTTTTT.

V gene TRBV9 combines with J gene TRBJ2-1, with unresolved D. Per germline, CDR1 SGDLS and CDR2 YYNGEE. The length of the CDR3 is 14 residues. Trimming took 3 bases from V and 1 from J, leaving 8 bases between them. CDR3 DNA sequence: TGTGCCAGCAGCGCCCTGGCTTCCTACAATGAGCAGTTCTTC. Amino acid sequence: CASSALASYNEQFF. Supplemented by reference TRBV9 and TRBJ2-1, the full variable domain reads DSGVTQTPKHLITATGQRVTLRCSPRSGDLSVYWYQQSLDQGLQFLIQYYNGEERAKGNILERFSAQQFPDLHSELNLSSLELGDSALYFCASSALASYNEQFFGPGTRLTVL.

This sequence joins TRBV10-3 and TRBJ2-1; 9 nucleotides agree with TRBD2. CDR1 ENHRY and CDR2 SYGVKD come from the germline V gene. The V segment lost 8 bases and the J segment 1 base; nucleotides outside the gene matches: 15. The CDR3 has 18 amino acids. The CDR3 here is CAIRPRGGSGGSYNEQFF. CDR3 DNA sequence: TGTGCCATCCGCCCCCGTGGGGGTAGCGGGGGATCCTACAATGAGCAGTTCTTC.

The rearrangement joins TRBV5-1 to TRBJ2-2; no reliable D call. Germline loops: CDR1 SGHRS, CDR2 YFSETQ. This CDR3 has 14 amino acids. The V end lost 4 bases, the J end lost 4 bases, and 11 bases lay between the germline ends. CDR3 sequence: CASSAIESTGELFF. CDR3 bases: TGCGCCAGCAGCGCGATAGAGAGCACCGGGGAGCTGTTTTTT.

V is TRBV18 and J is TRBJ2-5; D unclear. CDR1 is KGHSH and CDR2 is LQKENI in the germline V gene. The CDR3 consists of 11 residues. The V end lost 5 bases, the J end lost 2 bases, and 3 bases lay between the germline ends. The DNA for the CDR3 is TGTGCCAGCTCAGAGCAAGAGACCCAGTACTTC. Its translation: CASSEQETQYF.

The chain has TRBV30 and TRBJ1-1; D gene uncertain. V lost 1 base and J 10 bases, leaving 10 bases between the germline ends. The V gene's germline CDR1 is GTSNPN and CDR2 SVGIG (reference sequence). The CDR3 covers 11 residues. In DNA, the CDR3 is TGTGCCTGGAGTGCCCCCTCCCCAGCTTTCTTT. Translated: CAWSAPSPAFF.

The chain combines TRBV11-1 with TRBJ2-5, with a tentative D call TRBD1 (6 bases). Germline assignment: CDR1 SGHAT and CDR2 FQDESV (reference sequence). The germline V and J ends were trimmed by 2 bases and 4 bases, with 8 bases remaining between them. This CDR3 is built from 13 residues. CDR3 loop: CASSLNRAETQYF. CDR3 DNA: TGTGCCAGCAGCTTAAACAGGGCAGAGACCCAGTACTTC.

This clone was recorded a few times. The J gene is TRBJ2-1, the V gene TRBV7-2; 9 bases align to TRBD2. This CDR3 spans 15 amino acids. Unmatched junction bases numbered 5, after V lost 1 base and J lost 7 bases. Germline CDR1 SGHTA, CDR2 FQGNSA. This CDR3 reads CASSLGDSGGNEQFF. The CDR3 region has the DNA TGTGCCAGCAGCTTAGGGGATAGCGGGGGTAATGAGCAGTTCTTC.

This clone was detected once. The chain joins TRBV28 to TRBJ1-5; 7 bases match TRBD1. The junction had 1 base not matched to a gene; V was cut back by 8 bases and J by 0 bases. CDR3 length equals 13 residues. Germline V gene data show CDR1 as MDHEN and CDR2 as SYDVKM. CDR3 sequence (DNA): TGTGCCAGCGGGACAGTTAGCAATCAGCCCCAGCATTTT. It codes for CASGTVSNQPQHF.

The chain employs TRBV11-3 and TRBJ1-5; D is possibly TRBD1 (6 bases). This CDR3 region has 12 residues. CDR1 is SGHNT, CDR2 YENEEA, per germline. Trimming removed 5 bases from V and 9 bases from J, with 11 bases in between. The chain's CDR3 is CASSRGARPQHF. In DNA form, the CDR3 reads TGTGCCAGCAGCCGGGGGGCGAGGCCCCAGCATTTT.

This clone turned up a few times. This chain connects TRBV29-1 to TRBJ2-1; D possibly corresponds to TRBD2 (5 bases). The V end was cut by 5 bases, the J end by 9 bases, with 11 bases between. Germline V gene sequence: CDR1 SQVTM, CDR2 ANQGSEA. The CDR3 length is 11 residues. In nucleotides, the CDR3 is TGCAGCGTTTCGAGGAGCGGTGAGCAGTTCTTC. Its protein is CSVSRSGEQFF.

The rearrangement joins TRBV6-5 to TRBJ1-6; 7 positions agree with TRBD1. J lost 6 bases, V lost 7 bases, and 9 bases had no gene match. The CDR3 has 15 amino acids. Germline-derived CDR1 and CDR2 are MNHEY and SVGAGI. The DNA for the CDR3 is TGTGCCAGCACCCAGAGACAGGGCTCTAATTCACCCCTCCACTTT. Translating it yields CASTQRQGSNSPLHF.

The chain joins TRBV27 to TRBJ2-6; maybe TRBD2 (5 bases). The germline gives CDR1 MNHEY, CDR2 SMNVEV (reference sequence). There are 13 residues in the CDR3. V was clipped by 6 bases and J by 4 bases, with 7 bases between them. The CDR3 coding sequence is TGTGCCAGCAGGTTAGCGGGGGCCAACGTCCTGACTTTC. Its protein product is CASRLAGANVLTF.

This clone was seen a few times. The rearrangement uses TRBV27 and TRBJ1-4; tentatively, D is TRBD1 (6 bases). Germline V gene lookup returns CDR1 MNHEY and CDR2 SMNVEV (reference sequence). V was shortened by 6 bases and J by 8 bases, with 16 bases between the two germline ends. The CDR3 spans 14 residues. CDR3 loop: CASRWGGAGEKLFF. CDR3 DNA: TGTGCCAGCAGATGGGGGGGGGCGGGCGAAAAACTGTTTTTT.

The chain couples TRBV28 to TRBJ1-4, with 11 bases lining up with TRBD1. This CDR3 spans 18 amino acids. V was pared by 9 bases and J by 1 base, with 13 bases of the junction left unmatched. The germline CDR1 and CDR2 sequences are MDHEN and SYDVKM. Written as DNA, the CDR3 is TGTGCCAGTACGCGTTTAGGACAGGGGGCGAAAACTAATGAAAAACTGTTTTTT. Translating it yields CASTRLGQGAKTNEKLFF.

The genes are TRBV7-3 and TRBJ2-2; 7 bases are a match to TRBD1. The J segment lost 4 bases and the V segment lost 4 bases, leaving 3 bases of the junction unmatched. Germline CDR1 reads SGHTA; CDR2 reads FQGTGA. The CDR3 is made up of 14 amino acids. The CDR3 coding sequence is TGTGCCAGCAGCTGGGGACAGACCACCGGGGAGCTGTTTTTT. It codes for CASSWGQTTGELFF.

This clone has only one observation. Here the CDR3 reads CASSLVGGALGELFF. DNA for the CDR3: TGCGCCAGCAGCTTGGTCGGGGGGGCCCTCGGGGAGCTGTTTTTT. This chain uses TRBV5-1 with TRBJ2-2; TRBD2 agrees at 8 bases. From germline, CDR1 is SGHRS and CDR2 YFSETQ. Trimming cost V 0 bases and J 7 bases; bases outside gene matches: 5. The CDR3 sequence is 15 residues long.

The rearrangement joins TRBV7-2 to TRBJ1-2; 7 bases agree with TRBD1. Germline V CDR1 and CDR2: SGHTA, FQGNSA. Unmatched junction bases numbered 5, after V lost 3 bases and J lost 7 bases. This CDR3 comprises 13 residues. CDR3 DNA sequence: TGTGCCAGCAGCTTTAAGACAGGGACTGGCTACACCTTC. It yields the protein CASSFKTGTGYTF.

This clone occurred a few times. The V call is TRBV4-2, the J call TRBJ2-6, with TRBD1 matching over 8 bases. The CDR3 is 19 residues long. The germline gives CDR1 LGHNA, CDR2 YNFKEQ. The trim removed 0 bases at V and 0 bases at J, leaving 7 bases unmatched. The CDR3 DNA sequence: TGTGCCAGCAGCCAAGAACAGGGGGTTCAATCCTCTGGGGCCAACGTCCTGACTTTC. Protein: CASSQEQGVQSSGANVLTF.